This T cell receptor beta chain was observed in a study of identical twins' blood T cells. About the research overall: Twelve libraries, six alpha and six beta, gave roughly 51 million reads. Whole-study findings and limits: Top TCRbeta clonotypes were shared more with twin than unrelated donors.

Germline assignment: CDR1 SGHVS and CDR2 FNYEAQ. V lost 1 base and J lost 5; bases outside the gene matches: 4. The CDR3 is made up of 15 amino acids. This clonotype was detected only a few times. Its cognate antigen is unknown. Each CDR3 protein gets one entry after TCRdb re-called the 5' RACE reads with MiXCR. In the table there are hundreds of thousands of distinct CDR3 sequences, 28% of which are singletons. The donors were healthy female monozygous twins, three pairs in total. This receptor was taken from a woman between 18 and 55 years old in good health. The chain links TRBV7-6 to TRBJ1-4; 7 bases line up with TRBD1. The sample was PBMCs. CDR3 in amino acids: CASSLEARGNEKLFF. The CDR3 coding sequence is TGTGCCAGCAGCTTAGAGGCCAGGGGGAATGAAAAACTGTTTTTT.